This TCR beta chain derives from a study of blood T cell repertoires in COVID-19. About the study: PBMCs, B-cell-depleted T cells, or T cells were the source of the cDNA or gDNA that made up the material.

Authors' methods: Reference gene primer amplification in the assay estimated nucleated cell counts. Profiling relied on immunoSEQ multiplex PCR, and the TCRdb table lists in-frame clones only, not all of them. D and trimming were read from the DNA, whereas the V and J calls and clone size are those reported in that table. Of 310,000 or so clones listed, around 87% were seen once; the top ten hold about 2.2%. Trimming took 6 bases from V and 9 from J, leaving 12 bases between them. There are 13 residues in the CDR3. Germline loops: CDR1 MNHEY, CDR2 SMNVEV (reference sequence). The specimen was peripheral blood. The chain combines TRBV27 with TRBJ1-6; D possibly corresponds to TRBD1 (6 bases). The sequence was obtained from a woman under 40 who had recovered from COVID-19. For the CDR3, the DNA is TGTGCCAGCAGGGGGACATTAGGTTCACCCCTCCACTTT. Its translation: CASRGTLGSPLHF.